The sequence of this T cell receptor (beta chain) was determined in a study of a mutant IDH1 vaccine in newly diagnosed glioma. Study in general: Patients had received radiotherapy, temozolomide, or both previously, most receiving both.

Sequencing used immunoSEQ multiplex PCR; TCRdb keeps in-frame clones, though not all of them. This sample yields about 74,000 clones, of which around 87% are seen a single time; 2% to 2.5% belongs to the top ten. Indicated time point: week 35, safety follow-up. The study gave 300 ug of mutant IDH1 20-mer peptide per vaccine dose, with topical imiquimod. In regard to this clone: Its antigen is not known.

This sequence originates from a young man with glioma. The sequencing here drew on PBMCs, taken from a glioma patient whose treatment included an IDH1 peptide vaccine.

The CDR3 reads CASSLLGRRMGEAFF. In DNA form, the CDR3 reads TGTGCCAGCAGCTTATTAGGAAGGAGGATGGGTGAAGCTTTCTTT. The chain is built from TRBV7-9 and TRBJ1-1, with D hard to call. The CDR3 length is 15 residues. In germline, CDR1 is SEHNR, CDR2 FQNEAQ (reference sequence). The V end was cut by 2 bases, the J end by 7 bases, with 17 bases between. The full variable domain, rest sourced from reference TRBV7-9 and TRBJ1-1, is DTGVSQNPRHKITKRGQNVTFRCDPISEHNRLYWYRQTLGQGPEFLTYFQNEAQLEKSRLLSDRFSAERPKGSFSTLEIQRTEQGDSAMYLCASSLLGRRMGEAFFGQGTRLTVV.